This T cell receptor beta chain is from a study of T cells in Graves' hyperthyroidism and ophthalmopathy. RNA transcripts were the template for amplifying TCR beta CDR3 regions. During a first-round RT-PCR of the TCR CDR3, the HTBI primer set was used. TCRdb re-analysed the multiplex PCR reads in MiXCR, keeping a single row per CDR3 protein. There are 650,000 to 750,000 distinct CDR3 sequences in the sample; around 15% occur only once, and 9.5% to 13% lies in the top ten. PBMCs were derived from 7.5 to 10 ml fresh peripheral blood. With 3 bases removed from V and 8 bases from J, the gap between germline ends came to 17 bases. This CDR3 region has 15 residues. The germline CDR1 and CDR2 sequences are LNHDA and SQIVND (reference sequence).

This sequence was found in a woman aged 18-29 years with Graves' hyperthyroidism. Material: blood. The gene calls are TRBV19 and TRBJ1-5; perhaps TRBD1 as D (6 bases). CDR3 sequence (DNA): TGTGCCAGTAGTATGACCGGGGGGGGGCTGGAGCCCCAGCATTTT. Its protein product is CASSMTGGGLEPQHF.